This TCR beta chain was sequenced during a study of blood T cell repertoires in COVID-19. Sequencing used immunoSEQ multiplex PCR; TCRdb keeps in-frame clones, though not all of them. In the table there are some 290,000 clones, about 90% of which are singletons. The germline gives CDR1 MDHEN, CDR2 SYDVKM. V was trimmed by 7 bases and J by 13 bases, leaving 19 bases between them. This CDR3 is 12 amino acids long. The recovered donors of Cohort 3 showed two negative PCRs, clearance, or symptom resolution. The chain employs TRBV28 and TRBJ2-5, with D possibly being TRBD2 (5 bases). What was sequenced was PBMCs or T cells enriched from blood (not recorded which). The TCR sequence derives from a woman aged 25-40 years who had recovered from COVID-19. As DNA, the CDR3 is TGTGCCAGCACGACCCCTAGCCTGTATTGGTACTTC. Amino acids: CASTTPSLYWYF.